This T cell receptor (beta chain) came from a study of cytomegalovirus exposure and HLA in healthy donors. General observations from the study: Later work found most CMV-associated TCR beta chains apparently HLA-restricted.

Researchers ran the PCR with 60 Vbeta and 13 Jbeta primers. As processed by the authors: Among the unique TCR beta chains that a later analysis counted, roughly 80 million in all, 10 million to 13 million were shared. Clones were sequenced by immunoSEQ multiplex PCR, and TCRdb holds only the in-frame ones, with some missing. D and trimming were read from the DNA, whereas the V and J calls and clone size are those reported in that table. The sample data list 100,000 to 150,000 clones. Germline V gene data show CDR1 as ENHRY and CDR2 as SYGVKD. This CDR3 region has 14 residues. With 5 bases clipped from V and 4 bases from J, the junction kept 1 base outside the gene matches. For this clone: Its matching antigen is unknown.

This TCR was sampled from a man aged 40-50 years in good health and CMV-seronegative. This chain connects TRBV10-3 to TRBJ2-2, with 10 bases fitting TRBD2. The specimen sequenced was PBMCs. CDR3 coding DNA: TGTGCCATCAGTCAGCGGGAGGGCACCGGGGAGCTGTTTTTT. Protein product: CAISQREGTGELFF.